This entry features one T cell receptor beta chain sequence. Its antigen is not identified. This table comes from immunoSEQ multiplex PCR, and its TCRdb copy is limited to in-frame clones, with some not included. The sample includes about 57,000 clones, roughly 80% seen only once; the top ten take 16%. These data belong to a study of radiotherapy plus CTLA-4 blockade in lung cancer. Findings of the study overall: Early clone dynamics of blood T cells, plus interferon-beta, reportedly predicted response best.

Between the trimmed V and J ends, which lost 6 bases and 0 bases, there was a span of 12 bases. Germline V lookup: CDR1 MNHEY, CDR2 SVGAGI. The CDR3 extends over 15 amino acids. The J gene is TRBJ1-5, the V gene TRBV6-5, with D possibly matching TRBD1 (6 bases). The clonotype comes from a human donor with non-small cell lung cancer who had a complete response to radiotherapy plus ipilimumab. Material: peripheral blood, obtained from a patient treated with radiotherapy plus ipilimumab. CDR3 nucleotides: TGTGCCAGCAGCACCGGACAGAGTAGCAATCAGCCCCAGCATTTT. Its protein product is CASSTGQSSNQPQHF.